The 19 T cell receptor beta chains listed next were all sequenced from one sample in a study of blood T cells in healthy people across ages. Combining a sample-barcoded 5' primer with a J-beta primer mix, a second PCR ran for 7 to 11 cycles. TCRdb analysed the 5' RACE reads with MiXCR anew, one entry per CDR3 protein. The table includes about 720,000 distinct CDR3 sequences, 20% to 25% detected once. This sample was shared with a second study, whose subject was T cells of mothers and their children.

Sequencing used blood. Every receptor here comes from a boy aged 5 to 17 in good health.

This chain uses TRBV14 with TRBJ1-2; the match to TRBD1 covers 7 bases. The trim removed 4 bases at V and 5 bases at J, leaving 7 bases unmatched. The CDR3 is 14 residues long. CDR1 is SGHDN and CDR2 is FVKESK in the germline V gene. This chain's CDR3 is CASSRESTGYGYTF. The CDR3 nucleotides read TGTGCCAGCAGCCGTGAATCGACAGGGTATGGCTACACCTTC.

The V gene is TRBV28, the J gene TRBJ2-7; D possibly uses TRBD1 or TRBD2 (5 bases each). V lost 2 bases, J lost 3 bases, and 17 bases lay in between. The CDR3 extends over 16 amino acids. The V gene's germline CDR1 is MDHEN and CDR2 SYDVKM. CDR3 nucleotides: TGTGCCAGCAGTTTAACACCCGGGCGAGGGGTCTACGAGCAGTACTTC. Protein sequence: CASSLTPGRGVYEQYF.

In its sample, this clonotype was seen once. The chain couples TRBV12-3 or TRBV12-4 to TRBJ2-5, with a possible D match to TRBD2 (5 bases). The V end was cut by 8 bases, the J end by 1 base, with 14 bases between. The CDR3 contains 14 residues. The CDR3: CASDYTEGQETQYF. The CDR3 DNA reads TGTGCCAGCGATTACACCGAGGGCCAAGAGACCCAGTACTTC.

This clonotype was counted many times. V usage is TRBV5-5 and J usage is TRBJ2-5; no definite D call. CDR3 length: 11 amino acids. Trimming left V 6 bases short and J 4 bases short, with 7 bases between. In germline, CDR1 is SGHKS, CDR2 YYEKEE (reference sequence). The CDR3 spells CASNTGETQYF. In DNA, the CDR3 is TGTGCCAGCAACACCGGAGAGACCCAGTACTTC.

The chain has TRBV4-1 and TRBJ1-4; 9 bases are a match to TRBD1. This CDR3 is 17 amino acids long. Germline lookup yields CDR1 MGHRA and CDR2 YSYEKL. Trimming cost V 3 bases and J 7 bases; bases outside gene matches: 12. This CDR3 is CASSQLASGTGLEKLFF. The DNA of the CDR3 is TGCGCCAGCAGCCAGCTAGCATCCGGGACAGGGCTTGAAAAACTGTTTTTT.

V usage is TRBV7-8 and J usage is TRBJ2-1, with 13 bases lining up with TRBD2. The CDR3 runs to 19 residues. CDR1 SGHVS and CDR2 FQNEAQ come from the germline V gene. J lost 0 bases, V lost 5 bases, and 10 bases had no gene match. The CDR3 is CASSPDGTSGVSSYNEQFF. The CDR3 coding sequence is TGTGCCAGCAGCCCCGACGGGACTAGCGGGGTTAGCTCCTACAATGAGCAGTTCTTC.

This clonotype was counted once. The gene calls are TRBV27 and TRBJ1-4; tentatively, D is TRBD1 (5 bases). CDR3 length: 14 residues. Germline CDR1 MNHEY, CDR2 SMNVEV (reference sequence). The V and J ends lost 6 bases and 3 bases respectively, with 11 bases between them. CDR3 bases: TGTGCCAGCAGGGGGCTGACAGCTAATGAAAAACTGTTTTTT. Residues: CASRGLTANEKLFF.

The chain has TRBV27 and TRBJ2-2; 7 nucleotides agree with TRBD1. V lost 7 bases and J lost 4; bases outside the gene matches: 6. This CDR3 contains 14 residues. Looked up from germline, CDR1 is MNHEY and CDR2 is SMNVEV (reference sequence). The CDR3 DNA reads TGTGCCAGCATTGACAGGGTTAGCACCGGGGAGCTGTTTTTT. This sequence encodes CASIDRVSTGELFF.

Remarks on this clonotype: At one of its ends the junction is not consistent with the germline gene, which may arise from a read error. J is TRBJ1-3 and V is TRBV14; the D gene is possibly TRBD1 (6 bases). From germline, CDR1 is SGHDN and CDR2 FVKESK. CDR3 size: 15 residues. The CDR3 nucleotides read TGTGCCAGCAGCCATCTAGGACAGACTGGTAACACCATATATTTT. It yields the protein CASSHLGQTGNTIYF.

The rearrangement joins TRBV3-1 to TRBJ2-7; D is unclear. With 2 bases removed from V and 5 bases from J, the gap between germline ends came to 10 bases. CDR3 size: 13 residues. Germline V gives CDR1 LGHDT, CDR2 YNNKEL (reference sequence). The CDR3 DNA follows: TGTGCCAGCAGCCAAATTGCGGTCGACGAGCAGTACTTC. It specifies CASSQIAVDEQYF.

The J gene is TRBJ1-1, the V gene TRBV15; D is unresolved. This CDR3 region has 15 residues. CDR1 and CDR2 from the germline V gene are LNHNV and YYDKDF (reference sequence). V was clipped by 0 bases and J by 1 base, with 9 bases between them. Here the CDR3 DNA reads TGTGCCACCAGCAGAGATCGGGTAAAGAACACTGAAGCTTTCTTT. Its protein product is CATSRDRVKNTEAFF. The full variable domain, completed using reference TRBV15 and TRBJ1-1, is DAMVIQNPRYQVTQFGKPVTLSCSQTLNHNVMYWYQQKSSQAPKLLFHYYDKDFNNEADTPDNFQSRRPNTSFCFLDIRSPGLGDTAMYLCATSRDRVKNTEAFFGQGTRLTVV.

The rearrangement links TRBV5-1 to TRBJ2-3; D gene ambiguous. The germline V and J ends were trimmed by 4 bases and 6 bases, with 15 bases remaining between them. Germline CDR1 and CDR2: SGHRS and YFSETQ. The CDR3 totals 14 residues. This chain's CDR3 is CASSPPLMGDTQYF. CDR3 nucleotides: TGCGCCAGCAGCCCCCCTTTGATGGGGGATACGCAGTATTTT.

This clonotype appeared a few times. The CDR3 DNA follows: TGTGCCAGCAGTTACGCTGGGACAGGGCACTACGAGCAGTACTTC. It is translated as CASSYAGTGHYEQYF. J is TRBJ2-7 and V is TRBV6-5; 9 nucleotides agree with TRBD1. This CDR3 comprises 15 residues. The V gene end was trimmed by 2 bases and the J gene end by 3 bases; junction bases not matched to a gene: 5. The V gene's germline CDR1 is MNHEY and CDR2 SVGAGI.

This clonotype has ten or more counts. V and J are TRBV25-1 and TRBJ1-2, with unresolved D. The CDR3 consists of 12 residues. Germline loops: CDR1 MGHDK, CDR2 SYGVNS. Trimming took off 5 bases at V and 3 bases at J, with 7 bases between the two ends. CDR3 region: CASSPGDYGYTF. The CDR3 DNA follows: TGTGCCAGCAGTCCCGGGGACTATGGCTACACCTTC.

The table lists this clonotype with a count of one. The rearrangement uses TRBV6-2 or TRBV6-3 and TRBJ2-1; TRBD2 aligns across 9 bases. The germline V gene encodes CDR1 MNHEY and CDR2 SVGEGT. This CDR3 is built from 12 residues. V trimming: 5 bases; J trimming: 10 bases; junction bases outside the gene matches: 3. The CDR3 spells CASSRGLAEQFF. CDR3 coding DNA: TGTGCCAGCAGTCGGGGACTAGCAGAGCAGTTCTTC.

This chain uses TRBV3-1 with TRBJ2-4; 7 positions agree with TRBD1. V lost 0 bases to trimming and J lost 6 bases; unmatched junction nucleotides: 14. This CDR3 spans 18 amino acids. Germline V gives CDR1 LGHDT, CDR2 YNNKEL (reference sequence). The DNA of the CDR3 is TGTGCCAGCAGCCAAGATCTTCCCCACAGGGGCGGTGGAAACATTCAGTACTTC. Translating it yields CASSQDLPHRGGGNIQYF.

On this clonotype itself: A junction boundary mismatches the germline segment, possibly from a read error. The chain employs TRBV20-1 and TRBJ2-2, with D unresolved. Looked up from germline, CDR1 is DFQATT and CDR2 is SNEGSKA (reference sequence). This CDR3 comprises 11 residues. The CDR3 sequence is CSASNIGELFF. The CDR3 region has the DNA TGCAGTGCTAGTAACATCGGGGAGCTGTTTTTT.

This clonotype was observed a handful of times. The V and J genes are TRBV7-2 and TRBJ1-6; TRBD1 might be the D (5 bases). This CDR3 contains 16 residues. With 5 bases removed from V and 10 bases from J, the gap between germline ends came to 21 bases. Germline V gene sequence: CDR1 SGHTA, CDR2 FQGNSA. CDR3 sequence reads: CASSTQAPRYQSPLHF. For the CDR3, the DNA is TGTGCCAGCAGCACACAGGCCCCAAGGTATCAGTCACCCCTCCACTTT.

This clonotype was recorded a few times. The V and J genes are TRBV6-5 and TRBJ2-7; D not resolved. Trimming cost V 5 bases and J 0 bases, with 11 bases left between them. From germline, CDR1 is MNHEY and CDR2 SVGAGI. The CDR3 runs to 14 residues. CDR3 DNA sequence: TGTGCCAGCAGTGCGGCGAGCTACTCCTACGAGCAGTACTTC. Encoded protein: CASSAASYSYEQYF.